This T cell receptor (beta chain) emerged from a study of breast tumors, draining lymph nodes, adjacent tissues. Points from the study as a whole: Most tumor T cells seemingly derive from lymph node, then expand in tumor. Luminal-like breast cancer showed significantly higher tumor–nontumor repertoire similarity than basal-like. Tumor T cell lymph node origin was a supported hypothesis, not proven. Compared with lymph nodes, tumors were less diverse; compared with nontumor tissue, more.

The germline V gene has CDR1 SGHRS and CDR2 YFSETQ. The length of the CDR3 is 17 residues. The J segment lost 6 bases and the V segment lost 1 base, leaving 6 bases of the junction unmatched. TCRdb called the multiplex PCR reads again in MiXCR, with one record for every CDR3 protein. The sample records 180,000 or so distinct CDR3 sequences, roughly 31% being singletons. The lymph nodes were axillary draining lymph nodes from breast cancer patients. This clonotype came up many times. Its antigen is not known. The gene calls are TRBV5-1 and TRBJ2-1; 14 nucleotides agree with TRBD2. The TCR originated in a female donor with breast cancer. Some clones in this sample may be carry-over from other donors' samples. The material sequenced was axillary lymph node tissue. Here the CDR3 reads CASSLQTSGRESNEQFF. In nucleotides, the CDR3 is TGCGCCAGCAGCTTGCAGACTAGCGGGAGGGAATCCAATGAGCAGTTCTTC.